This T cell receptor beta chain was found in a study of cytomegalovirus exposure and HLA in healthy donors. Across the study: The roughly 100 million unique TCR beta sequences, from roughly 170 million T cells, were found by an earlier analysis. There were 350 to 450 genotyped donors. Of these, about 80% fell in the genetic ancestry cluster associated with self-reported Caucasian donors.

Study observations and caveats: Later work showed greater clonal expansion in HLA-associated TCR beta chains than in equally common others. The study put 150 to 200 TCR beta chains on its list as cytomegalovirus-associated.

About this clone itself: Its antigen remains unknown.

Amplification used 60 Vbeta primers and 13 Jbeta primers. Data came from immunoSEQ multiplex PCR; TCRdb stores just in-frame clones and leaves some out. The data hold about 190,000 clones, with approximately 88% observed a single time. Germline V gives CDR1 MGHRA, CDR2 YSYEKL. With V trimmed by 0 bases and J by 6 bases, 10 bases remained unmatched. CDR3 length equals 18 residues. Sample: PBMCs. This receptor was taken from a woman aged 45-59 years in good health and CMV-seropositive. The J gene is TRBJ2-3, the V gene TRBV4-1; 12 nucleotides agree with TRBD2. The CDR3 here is CASSQEFSSGGARDTQYF. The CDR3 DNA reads TGCGCCAGCAGCCAAGAATTTTCTAGCGGGGGGGCAAGGGATACGCAGTATTTT.